This TCR beta chain was profiled in a study of Ad26.COV2.S vaccination and SARS-CoV-2 variants. Sequencing was performed with immunoSEQ multiplex PCR; in TCRdb, only in-frame clones are kept and a portion is missing. In the table there are some 340,000 clones, more than 70% of which are singletons. The sample's treatment: some 19 received Ad26.COV2.S at low or high dose, single or two shots; five or six received placebo; per-sample allocation not given. Sampling was performed 63 days after the first vaccine or placebo injection. Sample: peripheral blood, taken in a trial of Ad26.COV2.S vaccine versus placebo. The source is a person aged 18-65 years who received the Ad26.COV2.S COVID-19 vaccine or a placebo.

The CDR3 coding sequence is TGTGCCAGCAGCTTACGGGGTACCTATGGCTACACCTTC. Protein product: CASSLRGTYGYTF. V is TRBV11-1 and J is TRBJ1-2; no definite D call. Deletions cut 2 bases from V and 4 bases from J, with 8 bases between. Germline values: CDR1 SGHAT, CDR2 FQDESV (reference sequence). The CDR3 totals 13 residues.